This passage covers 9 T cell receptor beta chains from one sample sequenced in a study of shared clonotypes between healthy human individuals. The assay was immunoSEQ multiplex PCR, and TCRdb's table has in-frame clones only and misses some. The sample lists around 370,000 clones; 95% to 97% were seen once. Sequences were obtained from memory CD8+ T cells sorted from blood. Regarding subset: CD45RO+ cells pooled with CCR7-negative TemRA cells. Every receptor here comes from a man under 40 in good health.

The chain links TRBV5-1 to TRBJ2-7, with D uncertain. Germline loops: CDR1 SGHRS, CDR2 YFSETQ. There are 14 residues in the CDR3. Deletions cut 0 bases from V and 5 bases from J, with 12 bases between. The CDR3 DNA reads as TGCGCCAGCAGCTTGGGACCTCAAAGGGACGAGCAGTACTTC. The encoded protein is CASSLGPQRDEQYF.

CDR3 bases: TGCGCCAGCACCACCAGAGGGCTAGCGGGAGGTACGAGCACAGATACGCAGTATTTT. Its translation is CASTTRGLAGGTSTDTQYF. The chain uses TRBV5-1 and TRBJ2-3, with 11 positions matching TRBD2. The germline CDR1 and CDR2 sequences are SGHRS and YFSETQ. V gave up 6 bases and J gave up 0 bases; unmatched junction bases: 15. The CDR3 runs to 19 residues.

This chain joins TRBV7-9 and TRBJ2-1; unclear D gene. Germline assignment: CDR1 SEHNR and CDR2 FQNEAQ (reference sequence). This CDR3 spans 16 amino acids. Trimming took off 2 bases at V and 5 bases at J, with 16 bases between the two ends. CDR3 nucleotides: TGTGCCAGCAGCTTAATGGTGGCCAGGTGGGACAATGAGCAGTTCTTC. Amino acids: CASSLMVARWDNEQFF. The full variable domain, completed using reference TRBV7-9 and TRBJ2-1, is DTGVSQNPRHKITKRGQNVTFRCDPISEHNRLYWYRQTLGQGPEFLTYFQNEAQLEKSRLLSDRFSAERPKGSFSTLEIQRTEQGDSAMYLCASSLMVARWDNEQFFGPGTRLTVL.

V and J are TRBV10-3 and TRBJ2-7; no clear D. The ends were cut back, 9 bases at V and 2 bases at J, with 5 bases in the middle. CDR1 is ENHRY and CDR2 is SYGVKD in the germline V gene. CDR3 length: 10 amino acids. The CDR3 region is CAIGTYEQYF. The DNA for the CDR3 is TGTGCCATTGGCACCTACGAGCAGTACTTC.

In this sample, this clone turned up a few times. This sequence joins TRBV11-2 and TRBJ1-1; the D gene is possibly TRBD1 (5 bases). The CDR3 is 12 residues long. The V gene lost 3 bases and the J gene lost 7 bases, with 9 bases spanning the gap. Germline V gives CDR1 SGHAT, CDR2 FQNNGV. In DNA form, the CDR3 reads TGTGCCAGCAGCTTTTGGGACGGTGAAGCTTTCTTT. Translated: CASSFWDGEAFF.

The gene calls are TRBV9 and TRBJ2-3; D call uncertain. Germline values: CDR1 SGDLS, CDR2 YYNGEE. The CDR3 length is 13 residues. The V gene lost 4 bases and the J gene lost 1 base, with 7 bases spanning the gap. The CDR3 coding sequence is TGTGCCAGCAGCCTCGGACGCACAGATACGCAGTATTTT. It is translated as CASSLGRTDTQYF.

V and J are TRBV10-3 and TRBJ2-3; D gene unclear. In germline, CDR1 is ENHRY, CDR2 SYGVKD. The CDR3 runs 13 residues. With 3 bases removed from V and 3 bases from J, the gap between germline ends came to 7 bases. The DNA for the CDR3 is TGTGCCATCAGTGACCAAGATACAGATACGCAGTATTTT. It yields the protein CAISDQDTDTQYF.

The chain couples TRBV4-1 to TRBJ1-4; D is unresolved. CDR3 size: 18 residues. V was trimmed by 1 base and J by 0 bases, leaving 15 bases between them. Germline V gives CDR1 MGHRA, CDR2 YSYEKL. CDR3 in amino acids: CASSQVAKLRATNEKLFF. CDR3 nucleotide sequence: TGCGCCAGCAGCCAAGTTGCCAAGTTACGGGCAACTAATGAAAAACTGTTTTTT.

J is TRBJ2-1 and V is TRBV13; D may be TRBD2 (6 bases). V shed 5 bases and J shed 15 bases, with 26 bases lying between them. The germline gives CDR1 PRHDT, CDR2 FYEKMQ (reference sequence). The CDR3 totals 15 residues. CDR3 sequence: CASSRRGEEGSDPFF. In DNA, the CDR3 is TGTGCCAGCAGCAGGAGGGGAGAGGAGGGCTCCGACCCGTTCTTC.